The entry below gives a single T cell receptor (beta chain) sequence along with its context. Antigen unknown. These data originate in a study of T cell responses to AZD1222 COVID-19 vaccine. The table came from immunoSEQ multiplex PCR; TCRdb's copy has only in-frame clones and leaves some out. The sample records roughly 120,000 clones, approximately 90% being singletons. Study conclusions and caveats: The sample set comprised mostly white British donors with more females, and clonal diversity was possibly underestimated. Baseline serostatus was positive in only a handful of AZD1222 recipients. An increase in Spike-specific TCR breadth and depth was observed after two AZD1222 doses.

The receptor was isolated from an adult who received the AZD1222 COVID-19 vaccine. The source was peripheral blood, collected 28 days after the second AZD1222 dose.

CDR3 sequence reads: CASRGLVGADTQYF. The CDR3 coding sequence is TGCGCCAGCAGGGGACTAGTGGGCGCAGATACGCAGTATTTT. The V gene is TRBV5-1, the J gene TRBJ2-3; 8 positions match TRBD2. Trimming cost V 5 bases and J 4 bases; bases outside gene matches: 6. Germline CDR1 reads SGHRS; CDR2 reads YFSETQ. The CDR3 has 14 residues.